The present TCR beta chain was sequenced within a study of PD-1 blockade in classical Hodgkin lymphoma (dated by TCRdb to 2019 to 2021). The study in broad terms: Nivolumab dosing was 3 mg/kg intravenously every 2 weeks, continuing until either disease progression or unacceptable toxicity. The study used TCR beta sequencing and CyTOF to define a peripheral blood immune signature of response to PD-1 blockade in classical Hodgkin lymphoma.

The investigation overall reported the following: Patients starting nivolumab less than 1 year after ASCT had lower diversity and were excluded from later analyses to avoid confounding by immune reconstitution. Trial patients achieving complete response had baseline diversity similar to newly diagnosed patients, whereas partial responders and progressors had significantly lower diversity. The study was restricted to a single clinical trial cohort, and the causes of repertoire differences, possibly disease activity or prior therapy, were left undefined. Baseline TCR diversity was reported to be lower in newly diagnosed patients than in healthy donors and to be lower still in relapsed/refractory patients. By C4D1, a significant rise was seen in CD4+ TCR diversity but not in CD8+ TCR diversity (p=0.0027 vs p=0.16), and the rise was most apparent among complete responders (p=0.02).

Including the terminal cysteine and phenylalanine, the CDR3 comprises 13 residues. Left in the record is the CDR3 DNA by itself, 39 bases read in frame from the first base. The V end loses 0 bases and the J end loses 3 bases, and a stretch of 3 bases separates them. The Qiagen DNeasy kit was used to extract genomic DNA from unsorted PBMCs and from the negatively selected CD4+ and CD8+ fractions. Amplification of TCR beta CDR3 regions was done by immunoSEQ multiplex PCR with primers that anneal to V and J segments. A synthetic immune receptor repertoire was used to minimize amplification bias, and remaining bias was computationally removed after sequencing. In the original analysis: Repertoire diversity was quantified as the Shannon entropy index using custom Python scripts. The unsorted, CD4+ and CD8+ repertoires were each analyzed separately, with the exception of combined analyses, where CD4+ and CD8+ sequences were merged in silico. Clonal expansion was defined as at least a 2-fold frequency increase after treatment relative to C1D1, with a pseudocount of 0.5 for undetected baseline clones. Clones with 0 or 1 copy at C1D1 were defined as singleton clones, while clones with 2 or more copies were defined as non-singleton clones. Clones expanded in unsorted samples were labelled as CD4+, CD8+ or unknown by matching protein sequences in sorted samples from the same patient. Wilcoxon tests were applied to paired samples to test diversity changes from C1D1 to C4D1. TCRdb took this table from immuneACCESS and kept in-frame rearrangements with V and J called. Such tables lack part of the clones; where checked against another copy, unresolved V genes explain under half of the gap, and the rest is unexplained. V and J calls and clone size are copied from that table; D and trimming were computed from the DNA. The sample yields 6,500 to 7,500 clones; roughly three quarters were counted once. The top ten constitute 30% to 40% of the sample.

The sample's time point label is to be understood as: cycle 2 day 1 (C2D1) of nivolumab. Every trial patient had relapsed after autologous stem cell transplantation, and cohorts A, B and C differed in prior brentuximab vedotin exposure. The trial cohort comprised fewer than 65 patients with relapsed/refractory classical Hodgkin lymphoma whose best overall responses were complete response, partial response or progressive disease. Trial patients were treated with single-agent nivolumab in the multi-cohort phase II CheckMate 205 trial. An independent review committee assessed best overall response using the 2007 International Working Group response criteria. Trial PBMCs were collected just before the start of nivolumab (C1D1) and during therapy at cycle 2 day 1 and cycle 4 day 1. Peripheral blood was collected in 8 mL Vacutainer Cell Preparation Tubes, from which PBMCs were isolated by centrifugation and then cryopreserved.

In regard to this clone: Its recognized antigen is unknown. No base quality values were provided; no much bigger clone lies one nucleotide off.

This chain joins TRBV23-1 to TRBJ1-5; the D gene lacks a confident call. TRBV23-1 is an ORF, and what it does is uncertain. The sample in question was peripheral blood mononuclear cells (PBMCs), obtained before the second cycle of nivolumab. This receptor was identified in a human donor with classical Hodgkin lymphoma. The CDR3 here reads CASSQSDNQPQHF. The DNA sequence is TGCGCCAGCAGTCAATCGGACAATCAGCCCCAGCATTTT.